This TCR beta chain was observed in a study of tumor-infiltrating lymphocytes in primary liver carcinoma. Study-level background: Staging placed the tumors at T1-T3 N0M0, and they measured about 4 to 10 cm across. Regarding the study as a whole: Tumor-adjacent and tumor-blood pairs showed less overlap than tumor region pairs.

The table lists this clonotype with many counts. Its antigen is unknown. A constant-region primer primed TCR beta cDNA synthesis from 400 to 600 ng of total RNA. Three nested multiplex PCR rounds of slightly modified ARM-PCR generated TCR beta libraries. Use of TRBV1-TRBV30 forward primers with a C-beta reverse primer characterized the first two PCR rounds, which lasted 10 cycles each. TCRdb reprocessed the multiplex PCR reads with MiXCR, giving one entry per CDR3 protein. The sample lists more than 70,000 distinct CDR3 sequences, 69% occurring once. It was from about 20-30 mg of unsorted bulk tissue that RNA and DNA were co-extracted. There were only treatment-naive patients, all with chronic HBV infection. V was shortened by 6 bases and J by 3 bases, with 10 bases between the two germline ends. The germline V gene has CDR1 MNHEY and CDR2 SVGAGI. This CDR3 is 13 amino acids long.

This TCR was recovered from a man aged 35-49 years with primary liver carcinoma and hepatitis B virus infection. The sequencing input was tumor-adjacent normal liver tissue. This chain uses TRBV6-5 with TRBJ2-3, with no clear D. Written as DNA, the CDR3 is TGTGCCAGCAGGGCAGGTGCTACAGATACGCAGTATTTT. It codes for CASRAGATDTQYF.